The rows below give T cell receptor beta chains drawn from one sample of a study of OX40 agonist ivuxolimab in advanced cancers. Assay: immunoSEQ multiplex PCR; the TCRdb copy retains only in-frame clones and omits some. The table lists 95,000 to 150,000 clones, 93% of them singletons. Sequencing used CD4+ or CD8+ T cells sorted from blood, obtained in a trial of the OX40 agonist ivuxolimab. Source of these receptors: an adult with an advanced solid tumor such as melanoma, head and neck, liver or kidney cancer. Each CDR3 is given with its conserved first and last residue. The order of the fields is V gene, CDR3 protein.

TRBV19	CASSPGPSISTDTQYF
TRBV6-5	CASNTGQGLGYEQYF
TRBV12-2	CASRLIRQFYYGYTF
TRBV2	CASSPRWAGGQETQYF
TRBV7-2	CASSLQGLGSYNEQFF
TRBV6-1	CASSRTGIETDTQYF
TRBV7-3	CASSLMPSGSPLHF
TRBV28	CASSRPGQGEETQYF
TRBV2	CASSVGGGQTDTQYF
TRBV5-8	CASSSTRGFDSTNEKLFF
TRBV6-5	CASQGTTYEQYF
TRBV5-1	CASSFGQGKETQYF
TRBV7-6	CASSLDEALYGYTF
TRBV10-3	CAISEQGSTEAFF
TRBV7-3	CASRGIGTSGSTDTQYF
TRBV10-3	CAISAGQGSNQPQHF
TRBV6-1	CASSVLADSYNEQFF
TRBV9	CASSVVASGSAPYNEQFF
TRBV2	CASSGAGGRREAFF